These 21 T cell receptor beta chains were sequenced from one sample in a study of OX40 agonist ivuxolimab in advanced cancers. Repertoires were generated with immunoSEQ multiplex PCR, while TCRdb's copy carries only in-frame clones and drops some. The table has over 40,000 clones, 65% to 85% seen once. Specimen: CD4+ or CD8+ T cells sorted from blood, collected in a trial of the OX40 agonist ivuxolimab. The receptors here all came from an adult with an advanced solid tumor such as melanoma, head and neck, liver or kidney cancer.

This clone was found a few times. The chain uses TRBV19 and TRBJ2-2; the D gene is possibly TRBD1 (5 bases). Germline V gene data show CDR1 as LNHDA and CDR2 as SQIVND (reference sequence). V was trimmed by 5 bases and J by 5 bases, leaving 12 bases between them. The CDR3 extends over 14 amino acids. CDR3 sequence (DNA): TGTGCCAGTAGTGATAGGGGTGGGACCGGGGAGCTGTTTTTT. It encodes CASSDRGGTGELFF.

The chain links TRBV14 to TRBJ2-2; D not resolved. Germline-derived CDR1 and CDR2 are SGHDN and FVKESK. The V and J ends lost 3 bases and 4 bases respectively, with 6 bases between them. The CDR3 has 13 amino acids. The CDR3 nucleotides read TGTGCCAGCAGCCACTGGGTCACCGGGGAGCTGTTTTTT. Its translation is CASSHWVTGELFF.

The CDR3 sequence: CASSQGLNTGELFF. DNA for the CDR3: TGTGCCAGTAGCCAAGGACTAAACACCGGGGAGCTGTTTTTT. This chain uses TRBV19 with TRBJ2-2, with D maybe TRBD2 (6 bases). The CDR3 is 14 residues long. Germline V gene lookup returns CDR1 LNHDA and CDR2 SQIVND (reference sequence). V was cut by 6 bases and J by 2 bases, with 10 bases left in between.

This sequence joins TRBV6-5 and TRBJ2-7; D is uncertain. Germline V gene data show CDR1 as MNHEY and CDR2 as SVGAGI. Trimming left V 2 bases short and J 5 bases short, with 7 bases between. The CDR3 has 12 residues. CDR3 in amino acids: CASSYLAHEQYF. The CDR3 DNA sequence: TGTGCCAGCAGTTACCTGGCGCACGAGCAGTACTTC.

The chain couples TRBV5-4 to TRBJ1-2; 8 bases are shared with TRBD1. Unmatched junction bases numbered 9, after V lost 0 bases and J lost 8 bases. From germline, CDR1 is SGHNT and CDR2 YYREEE (reference sequence). The CDR3 is 15 amino acids. CDR3 loop: CASSLGSGGYLGYTF. Written as DNA, the CDR3 is TGTGCCAGCAGCTTGGGGTCAGGGGGCTATCTAGGCTACACCTTC.

The chain carries TRBV5-4 and TRBJ1-2; no definite D call. The CDR3 totals 13 residues. The germline V gene encodes CDR1 SGHNT and CDR2 YYREEE (reference sequence). V dropped 1 base and J dropped 0 bases, with 4 bases sitting between them. Here the CDR3 reads CASSLRPNYGYTF. The CDR3 bases are TGTGCCAGCAGCTTGCGGCCTAACTATGGCTACACCTTC. Drawing the rest from reference TRBV5-4 and TRBJ1-2, the complete variable domain is ETGVTQSPTHLIKTRGQQVTLRCSSQSGHNTVSWYQQALGQGPQFIFQYYREEENGRGNFPPRFSGLQFPNYSSELNVNALELDDSALYLCASSLRPNYGYTFGSGTRLTVV.

The chain has TRBV15 and TRBJ1-5, with D perhaps matching TRBD1 (5 bases). CDR3 length: 18 residues. Per germline, CDR1 LNHNV and CDR2 YYDKDF (reference sequence). The V and J ends lost 0 bases and 6 bases respectively, with 21 bases between them. The CDR3 DNA sequence: TGTGCCACCAGCAGAGAGCCGGGACTCTCAGTCAGGAGTCAGCCCCAGCATTTT. It encodes CATSREPGLSVRSQPQHF.

The chain joins TRBV9 to TRBJ2-3; D may be TRBD1 or TRBD2 (6 bases each). This CDR3 region has 16 residues. Germline lookup yields CDR1 SGDLS and CDR2 YYNGEE. Trimming left V 3 bases short and J 5 bases short, with 19 bases between. The CDR3 spells CASSGEEGGIGDTQYF. CDR3 sequence (DNA): TGTGCCAGCAGCGGGGAGGAAGGGGGTATAGGAGATACGCAGTATTTT.

This chain uses TRBV20-1 with TRBJ2-7; no clear D gene. Germline CDR1 DFQATT, CDR2 SNEGSKA (reference sequence). The CDR3 spans 10 residues. Trimming stripped 1 base from V and 5 bases from J, with 3 bases between. The CDR3 protein is CSARGHEQYF. CDR3 DNA sequence: TGCAGTGCTAGAGGGCACGAGCAGTACTTC.

The rearrangement uses TRBV27 and TRBJ2-7; 8 bases match TRBD1. The V and J ends lost 2 bases and 4 bases, in that order; junction bases with no gene match: 13. The germline V gene has CDR1 MNHEY and CDR2 SMNVEV (reference sequence). This CDR3 has 17 amino acids. The CDR3 spells CASSLVRTGSRWYEQYF. The CDR3 DNA reads TGTGCCAGCAGTTTAGTTCGGACAGGGAGCCGTTGGTACGAGCAGTACTTC.

This clone was seen a few times. The rearrangement joins TRBV10-3 to TRBJ1-1; D is undetermined. Trimming took off 4 bases at V and 3 bases at J, with 15 bases between the two ends. The germline V gene has CDR1 ENHRY and CDR2 SYGVKD. This CDR3 comprises 15 residues. DNA for the CDR3: TGTGCCATCAGTGGGGCCGCCAGGTTAGACACTGAAGCTTTCTTT. This translates into CAISGAARLDTEAFF.

This chain connects TRBV29-1 to TRBJ2-7; 9 positions match TRBD2. V trimming: 7 bases; J trimming: 3 bases; junction bases outside the gene matches: 7. This CDR3 has 13 residues. CDR1 is SQVTM and CDR2 is ANQGSEA in the germline V gene. This CDR3 reads CSAATSGNYEQYF. The CDR3 coding sequence is TGCAGCGCCGCGACTAGCGGAAACTACGAGCAGTACTTC.

This clone turned up a few times. The CDR3 coding sequence is TGTGCCAGCACCGCAGCTACCCGGACTGGGGCCAACGTCCTGACTTTC. This sequence encodes CASTAATRTGANVLTF. This chain links TRBV2 with TRBJ2-6; D is unclear. V gave up 7 bases and J gave up 2 bases, with 15 bases separating them. Germline V gives CDR1 SNHLY, CDR2 FYNNEI. CDR3 length: 16 amino acids.

The rearrangement joins TRBV7-9 to TRBJ2-4; 7 bases are a match to TRBD1. Trimming removed 4 bases from V and 1 base from J; junction bases left unmatched: 1. The CDR3 is 14 residues long. Germline-derived CDR1 and CDR2 are SEHNR and FQNEAQ (reference sequence). The CDR3 spells CASSSTGAKNIQYF. The DNA of the CDR3 is TGTGCCAGCAGCTCGACAGGGGCCAAAAACATTCAGTACTTC.

This sequence joins TRBV7-7 and TRBJ2-1; D is undetermined. This CDR3 has 15 residues. Germline V gene data show CDR1 as SSHAT and CDR2 as FNYEAQ (reference sequence). V lost 5 bases and J 0 bases, leaving 11 bases between the germline ends. The CDR3 region is CASSPDKSSYNEQFF. CDR3 nucleotide sequence: TGTGCCAGCAGCCCAGATAAAAGCTCCTACAATGAGCAGTTCTTC.

DNA for the CDR3: TGTGCGATCCTGGTAAGCGGAAGCACAGATACGCAGTATTTT. Amino acid sequence: CAILVSGSTDTQYF. The V and J genes are TRBV10-3 and TRBJ2-3, with D maybe TRBD2 (5 bases). The germline CDR1 and CDR2 sequences are ENHRY and SYGVKD. The CDR3 totals 14 residues.

The V and J genes are TRBV30 and TRBJ2-1; weak D call: TRBD2 (6 bases). The CDR3 runs to 16 residues. The germline CDR1 and CDR2 sequences are GTSNPN and SVGIG (reference sequence). Deletions cut 3 bases from V and 2 bases from J, with 17 bases between. The CDR3 loop reads CAWSAEGLGPYNEQFF. CDR3 DNA sequence: TGTGCCTGGAGCGCGGAGGGGTTGGGGCCCTACAATGAGCAGTTCTTC.

V and J are TRBV5-1 and TRBJ2-7; D is perhaps TRBD1 (6 bases). Germline loops: CDR1 SGHRS, CDR2 YFSETQ. Trimming removed 2 bases at V and 1 base at J, with 13 bases between. This CDR3 has 15 residues. This chain's CDR3 is CASSLGIDRSYEQYF. CDR3 nucleotides: TGCGCCAGCAGCTTAGGAATCGACAGGTCCTACGAGCAGTACTTC.

V is TRBV7-2 and J is TRBJ2-7; D gene unclear. The length of the CDR3 is 12 residues. Germline values: CDR1 SGHTA, CDR2 FQGNSA. V lost 1 base, J lost 6 bases, and 7 bases lay in between. Here the CDR3 reads CASSLDFGEQYF. DNA for the CDR3: TGTGCCAGCAGCTTAGATTTCGGCGAGCAGTACTTC.

The chain links TRBV19 to TRBJ1-6, with a possible D match to TRBD1 (5 bases). The CDR3 extends over 16 amino acids. V lost 0 bases, J lost 6 bases, and 12 bases lay in between. Germline CDR1 LNHDA, CDR2 SQIVND (reference sequence). The CDR3 is CASSIEAAGTNSPLHF. The DNA of the CDR3 is TGTGCCAGTAGTATAGAGGCCGCAGGGACTAATTCACCCCTCCACTTT.

The V gene is TRBV5-1, the J gene TRBJ2-1; 16 bases are a match to TRBD2. Losses at the gene ends were 0 bases for V and 7 bases for J; bases not matched to a gene: 7. This CDR3 contains 18 residues. Germline V gives CDR1 SGHRS, CDR2 YFSETQ. This chain's CDR3 is CASSLDVGLAGGGNEQFF. In DNA, the CDR3 is TGCGCCAGCAGCTTGGATGTGGGACTAGCGGGAGGGGGGAATGAGCAGTTCTTC.